This TCR beta chain was sequenced for a study of shared clonotypes between healthy human individuals. This clone occurred once. Original processing notes: Filtering was not the same, since immunoSEQ gave junction-only sequences without quality scores. TCRdb keeps only in-frame clones here, not all; method: immunoSEQ multiplex PCR. That table supplies the V and J calls and clone size; D and trimming were determined from the DNA. Among approximately 530,000 clones, 95% to 97% were seen once, and the ten largest hold around 0.067%. Germline V gene lookup returns CDR1 SGHAT and CDR2 FQNNGV. Trimming removed 1 base from V and 6 bases from J, with 19 bases in between. The CDR3 length is 16 residues.

The V and J genes are TRBV11-2 and TRBJ2-7; the D call may be TRBD1 or TRBD2 (6 bases each). The receptor was derived from a woman in her twenties or thirties in good health. Input material: naive CD4+ T cells sorted from blood. Sample subset: CD45RA+ positively selected. The CDR3 protein is CASSLVGGRTSGEQYF. Here the CDR3 DNA reads TGTGCCAGCAGCTTAGTCGGGGGCCGAACCTCCGGCGAGCAGTACTTC.